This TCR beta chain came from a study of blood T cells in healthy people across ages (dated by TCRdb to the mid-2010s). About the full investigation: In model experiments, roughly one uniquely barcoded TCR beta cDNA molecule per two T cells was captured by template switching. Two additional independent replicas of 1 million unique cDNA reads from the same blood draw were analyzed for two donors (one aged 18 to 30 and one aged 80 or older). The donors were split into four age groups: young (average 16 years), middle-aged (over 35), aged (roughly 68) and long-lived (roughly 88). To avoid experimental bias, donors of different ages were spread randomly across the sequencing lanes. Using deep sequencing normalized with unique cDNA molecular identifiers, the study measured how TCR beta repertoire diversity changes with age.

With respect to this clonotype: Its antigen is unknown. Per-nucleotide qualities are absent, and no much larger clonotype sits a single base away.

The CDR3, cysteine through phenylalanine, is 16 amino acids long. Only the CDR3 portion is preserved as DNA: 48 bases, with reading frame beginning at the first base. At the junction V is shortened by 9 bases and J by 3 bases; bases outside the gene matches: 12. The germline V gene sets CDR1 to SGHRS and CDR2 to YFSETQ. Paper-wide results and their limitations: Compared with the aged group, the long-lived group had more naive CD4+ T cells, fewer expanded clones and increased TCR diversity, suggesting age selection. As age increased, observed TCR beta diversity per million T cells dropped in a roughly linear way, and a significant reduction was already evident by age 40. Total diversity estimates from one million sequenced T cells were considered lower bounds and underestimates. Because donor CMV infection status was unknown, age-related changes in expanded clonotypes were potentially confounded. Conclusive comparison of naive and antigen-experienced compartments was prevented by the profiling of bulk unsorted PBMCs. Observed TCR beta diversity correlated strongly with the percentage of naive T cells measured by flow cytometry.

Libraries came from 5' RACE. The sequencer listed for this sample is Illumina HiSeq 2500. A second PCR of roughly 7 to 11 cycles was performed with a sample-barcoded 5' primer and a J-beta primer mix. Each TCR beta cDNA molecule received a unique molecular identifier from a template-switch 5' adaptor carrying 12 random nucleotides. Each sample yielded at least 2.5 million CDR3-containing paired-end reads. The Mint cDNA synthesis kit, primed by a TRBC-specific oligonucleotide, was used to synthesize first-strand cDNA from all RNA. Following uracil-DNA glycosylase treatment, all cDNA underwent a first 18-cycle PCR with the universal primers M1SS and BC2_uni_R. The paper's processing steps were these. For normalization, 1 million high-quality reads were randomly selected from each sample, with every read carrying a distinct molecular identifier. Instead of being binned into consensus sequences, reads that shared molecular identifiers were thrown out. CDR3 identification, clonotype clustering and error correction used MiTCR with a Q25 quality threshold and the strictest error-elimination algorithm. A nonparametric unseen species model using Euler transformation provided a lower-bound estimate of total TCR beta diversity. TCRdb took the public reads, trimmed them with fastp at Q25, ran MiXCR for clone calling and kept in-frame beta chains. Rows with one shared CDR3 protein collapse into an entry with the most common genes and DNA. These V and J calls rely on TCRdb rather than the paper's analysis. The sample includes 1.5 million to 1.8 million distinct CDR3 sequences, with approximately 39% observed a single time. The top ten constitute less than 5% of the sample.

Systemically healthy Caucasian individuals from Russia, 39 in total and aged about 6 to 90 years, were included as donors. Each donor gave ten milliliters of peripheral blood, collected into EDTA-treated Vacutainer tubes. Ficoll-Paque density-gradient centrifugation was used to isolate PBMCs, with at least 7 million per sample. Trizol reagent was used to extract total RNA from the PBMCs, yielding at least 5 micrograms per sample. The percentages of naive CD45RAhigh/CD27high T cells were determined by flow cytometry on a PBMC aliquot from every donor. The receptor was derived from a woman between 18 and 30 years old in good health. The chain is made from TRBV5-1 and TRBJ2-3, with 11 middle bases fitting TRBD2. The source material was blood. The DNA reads TGCGCCACCGGCGAGGGCACTAGCGGGAGAACAGATACGCAGTATTTT. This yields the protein CATGEGTSGRTDTQYF. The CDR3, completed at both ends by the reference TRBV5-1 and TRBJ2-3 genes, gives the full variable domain KAGVTQTPRYLIKTRGQQVTLSCSPISGHRSVSWYQQTPGQGLQFLFEYFSETQRNKGNFPGRFSGRQFSNSRSEMNVSTLELGDSALYLCATGEGTSGRTDTQYFGPGTRLTVL.